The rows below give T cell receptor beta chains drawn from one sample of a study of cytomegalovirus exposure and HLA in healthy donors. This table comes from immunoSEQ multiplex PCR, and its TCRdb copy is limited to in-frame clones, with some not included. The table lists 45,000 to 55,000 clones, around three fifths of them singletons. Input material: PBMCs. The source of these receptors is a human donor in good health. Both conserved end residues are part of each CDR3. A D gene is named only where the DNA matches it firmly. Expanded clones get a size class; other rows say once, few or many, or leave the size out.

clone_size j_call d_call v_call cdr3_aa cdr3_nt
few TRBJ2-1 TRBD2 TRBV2 CASSKGGLEYNEQFF TGTGCCAGCAGCAAAGGGGGACTAGAGTACAATGAGCAGTTCTTC
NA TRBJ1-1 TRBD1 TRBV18 CASSPRQGATEAFF TGTGCCAGCTCACCCCGACAGGGGGCCACTGAAGCTTTCTTT
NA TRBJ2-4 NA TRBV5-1 CASSLGRSQNIQYF TGCGCCAGCAGCTTGGGGAGGTCCCAAAACATTCAGTACTTC
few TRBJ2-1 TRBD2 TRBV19 CASSIGGTRNEQFF TGTGCCAGTAGTATCGGCGGGACTAGGAATGAGCAGTTCTTC
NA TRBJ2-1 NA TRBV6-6 CASSYGAQRGARQFF TGTGCCAGCAGTTACGGGGCCCAGCGCGGGGCTAGGCAGTTCTTC
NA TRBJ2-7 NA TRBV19 CASSIGQGRYEQYF TGTGCCAGTAGTATTGGGCAGGGGCGATACGAGCAGTACTTC
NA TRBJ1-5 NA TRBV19 CASTVSDSGQPQHF TGTGCCAGTACCGTGTCTGATAGCGGTCAGCCCCAGCATTTT
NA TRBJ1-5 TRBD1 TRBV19 CASSVDRVGNQPQHF TGTGCCAGTAGTGTGGACAGGGTGGGCAATCAGCCCCAGCATTTT
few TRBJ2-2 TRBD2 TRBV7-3 CASSLYGLAGGSNTGELFF TGTGCCAGCAGCTTATACGGACTAGCGGGGGGATCGAACACCGGGGAGCTGTTTTTT
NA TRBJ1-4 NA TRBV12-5 CASGLVQGPTNEKLFF TGTGCTAGTGGTTTGGTACAGGGACCAACTAATGAAAAACTGTTTTTT
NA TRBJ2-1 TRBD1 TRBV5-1 CASSRTGMNNEQFF TGCGCCAGCAGCCGGACAGGGATGAACAATGAGCAGTTCTTC
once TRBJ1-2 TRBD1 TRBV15 CATSTPGGIYGYTF TGTGCCACCAGCACTCCAGGGGGAATCTATGGCTACACCTTC
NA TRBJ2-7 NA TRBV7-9 CASSTYYEQYF TGTGCCAGCAGCACTTACTACGAGCAGTACTTC
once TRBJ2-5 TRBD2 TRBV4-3 CASSRGGLAGLGETQYF TGCGCCAGCAGCCGGGGGGGGCTAGCGGGGTTGGGAGAGACCCAGTACTTC
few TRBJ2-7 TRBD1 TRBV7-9 CASSSDRAPYEQYF TGTGCCAGCAGCTCAGACAGGGCTCCCTACGAGCAGTACTTC
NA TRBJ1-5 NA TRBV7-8 CASSLEGGLNSPRLQPQHF TGTGCCAGCAGCTTGGAGGGGGGGCTAAATTCACCGAGGTTGCAGCCCCAGCATTTT
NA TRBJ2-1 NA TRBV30 CAWIEWNEQFF TGTGCCTGGATAGAGTGGAATGAGCAGTTCTTC
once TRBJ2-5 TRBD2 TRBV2 CASSEAETSGETQYF TGTGCCAGCAGTGAAGCGGAAACTAGCGGGGAGACCCAGTACTTC